This TCR beta chain was observed in a study of T cells after yellow fever vaccination. Via MiXCR, TCRdb re-called the 5' RACE reads, giving one row per CDR3 protein. The table lists approximately 300,000 distinct CDR3 sequences, around 10% of them singletons. V was clipped by 0 bases and J by 3 bases; unmatched bases: 7. CDR1 and CDR2 from the germline V gene are DFQATT and SNEGSKA (reference sequence). This CDR3 contains 15 residues. The material sequenced was CD4+ T cells sorted from PBMCs, taken 45 days after the yellow fever booster vaccination. The V gene is TRBV20-1, the J gene TRBJ2-7; 8 nucleotides match TRBD2. The origin of this receptor is a man aged 18 to 30 who received the YFV17D yellow fever vaccine. CDR3 protein: CSARDLKRGNYEQYF. As DNA, the CDR3 is TGCAGTGCTAGAGATCTAAAGCGGGGGAACTACGAGCAGTACTTC.